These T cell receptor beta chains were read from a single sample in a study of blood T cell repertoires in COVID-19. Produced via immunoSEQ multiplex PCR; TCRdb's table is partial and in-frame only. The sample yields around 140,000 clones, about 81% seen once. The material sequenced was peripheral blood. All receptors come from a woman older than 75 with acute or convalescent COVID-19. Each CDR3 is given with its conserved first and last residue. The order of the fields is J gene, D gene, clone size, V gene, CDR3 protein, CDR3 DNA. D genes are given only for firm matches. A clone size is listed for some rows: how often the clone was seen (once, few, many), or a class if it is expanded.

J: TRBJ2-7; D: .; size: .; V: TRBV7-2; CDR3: CASSLGAGLGSSYEQYF; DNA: TGTGCCAGCAGCTTAGGTGCCGGGTTGGGGAGCTCCTACGAGCAGTACTTC
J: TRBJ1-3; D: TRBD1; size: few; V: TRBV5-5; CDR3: CASSRKPGQGSGNTIYF; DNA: TGTGCCAGCAGCCGAAAGCCGGGACAGGGATCTGGAAACACCATATATTTT
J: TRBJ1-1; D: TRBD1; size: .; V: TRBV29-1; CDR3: CSGRDRGPTTEAFF; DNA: TGCAGCGGAAGGGACAGGGGGCCGACCACTGAAGCTTTCTTT
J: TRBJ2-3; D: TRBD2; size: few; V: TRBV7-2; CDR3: CASSYGLAGRTDTQYF; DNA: TGTGCCAGCAGCTACGGACTAGCGGGAAGAACAGATACGCAGTATTTT
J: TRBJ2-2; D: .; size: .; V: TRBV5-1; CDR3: CASSLEVRGNTGELFF; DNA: TGCGCCAGCAGCTTGGAGGTTCGGGGTAACACCGGGGAGCTGTTTTTT
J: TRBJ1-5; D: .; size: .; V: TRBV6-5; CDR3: CASSPRGFSNQPQHF; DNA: TGTGCCAGCAGTCCCCGGGGGTTCAGCAATCAGCCCCAGCATTTT
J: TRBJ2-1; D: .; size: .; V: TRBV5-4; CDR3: CASSLILAGSEQFF; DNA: TGTGCCAGCAGCTTGATCCTAGCAGGAAGTGAGCAGTTCTTC
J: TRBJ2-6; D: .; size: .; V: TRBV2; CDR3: CASQVRGALTNVLTF; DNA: TGTGCCAGCCAAGTCAGGGGGGCCCTTACCAACGTCCTGACTTTC
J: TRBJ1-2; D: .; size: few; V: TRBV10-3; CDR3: CAISESDRYGYTF; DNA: TGTGCCATCAGTGAGTCGGACAGATATGGCTACACCTTC
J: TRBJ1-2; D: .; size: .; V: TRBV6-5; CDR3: CASSYYGEGYTF; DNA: TGTGCCAGCAGTTACTACGGGGAAGGCTACACCTTC
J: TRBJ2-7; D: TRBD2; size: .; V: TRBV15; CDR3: CATGELAGVGYEQYF; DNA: TGTGCCACCGGGGAACTAGCGGGAGTGGGCTACGAGCAGTACTTC
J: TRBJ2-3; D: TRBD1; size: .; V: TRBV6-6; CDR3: CASSRTGPPRDTQYF; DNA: TGTGCCAGCAGCCGGACAGGGCCACCACGAGATACGCAGTATTTT
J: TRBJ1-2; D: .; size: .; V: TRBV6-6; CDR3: CASSYSEGNYGYTF; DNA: TGTGCCAGCAGTTACTCGGAGGGGAACTATGGCTACACCTTC
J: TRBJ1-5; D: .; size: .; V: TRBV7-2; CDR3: CASSTQGNQPQHF; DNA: TGTGCCAGCAGCACCCAGGGAAATCAGCCCCAGCATTTT
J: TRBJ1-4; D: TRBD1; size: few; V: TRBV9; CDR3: CASSPRGQPNEKLFF; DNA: TGTGCCAGCAGCCCCCGGGGACAGCCCAATGAAAAACTGTTTTTT
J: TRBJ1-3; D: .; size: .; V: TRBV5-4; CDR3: CASSSTGGNTIYF; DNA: TGTGCCAGCAGCTCGACAGGAGGAAACACCATATATTTT
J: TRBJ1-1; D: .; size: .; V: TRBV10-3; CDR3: CATGGGLNTEAFF; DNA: TGTGCCACCGGGGGGGGCTTGAACACTGAAGCTTTCTTT
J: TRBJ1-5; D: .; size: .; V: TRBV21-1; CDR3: CASSKASPKTQWGGSNQPQHF; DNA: TGTGCCAGCAGCAAAGCTTCGCCGAAAACACAGTGGGGAGGAAGCAATCAGCCCCAGCATTTT
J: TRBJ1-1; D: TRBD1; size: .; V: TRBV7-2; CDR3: CASRPTGGEAFF; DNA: TGTGCCAGCAGACCCACAGGGGGGGAAGCTTTCTTT
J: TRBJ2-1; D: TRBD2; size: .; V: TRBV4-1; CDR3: CASSQASGLAYNEQFF; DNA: TGCGCCAGCAGCCAAGCTAGCGGGTTGGCCTACAATGAGCAGTTCTTC
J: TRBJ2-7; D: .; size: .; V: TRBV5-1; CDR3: CASSLVSGEQYF; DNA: TGCGCCAGCAGCTTGGTGTCAGGCGAGCAGTACTTC
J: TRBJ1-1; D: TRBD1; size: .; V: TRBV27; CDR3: CASRKGGTGSMNTEAFF; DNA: TGTGCCAGCAGGAAGGGGGGGACAGGGAGCATGAACACTGAAGCTTTCTTT
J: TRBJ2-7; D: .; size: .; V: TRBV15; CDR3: CATSSAAAAYEQYF; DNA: TGTGCCACCAGCAGCGCAGCGGCCGCCTACGAGCAGTACTTC
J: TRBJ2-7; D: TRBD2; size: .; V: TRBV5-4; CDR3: CASSDNSGSLHEQYF; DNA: TGTGCCAGCAGTGATAATAGCGGGAGTCTCCACGAGCAGTACTTC
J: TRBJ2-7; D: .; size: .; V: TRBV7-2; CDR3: CASSLGVGGYYEQYF; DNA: TGTGCCAGCAGCTTAGGGGTCGGGGGTTACTACGAGCAGTACTTC
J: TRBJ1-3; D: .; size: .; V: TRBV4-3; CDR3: CASSPQPRGGQDSGNTIYF; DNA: TGCGCCAGCAGCCCACAACCGCGGGGGGGGCAAGACTCTGGAAACACCATATATTTT
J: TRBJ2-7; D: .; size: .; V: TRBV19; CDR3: CASSEGRGTYEQYF; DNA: TGTGCCAGTAGTGAAGGGAGGGGGACCTACGAGCAGTACTTC
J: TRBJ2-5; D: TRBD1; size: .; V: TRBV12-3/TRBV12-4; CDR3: CASSQQGTETQYF; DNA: TGTGCCAGCAGTCAACAGGGGACGGAGACCCAGTACTTC
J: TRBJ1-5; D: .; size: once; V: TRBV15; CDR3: CATSRDLLTVDLSNQPQHF; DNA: TGTGCCACCAGCAGAGATCTTTTAACTGTTGACTTAAGCAATCAGCCCCAGCATTTT
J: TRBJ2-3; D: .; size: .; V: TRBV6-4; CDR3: CASSDTGQELRDTQYF; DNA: TGTGCCAGCAGTGACACAGGGCAGGAACTTCGGGATACGCAGTATTTT
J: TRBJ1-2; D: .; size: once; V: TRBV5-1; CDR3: CASSLGEAGNGYTF; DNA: TGCGCCAGCAGCTTGGGGGAGGCAGGGAATGGCTACACCTTC
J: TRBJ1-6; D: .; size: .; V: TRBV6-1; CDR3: CASSEVRGPIGISPLHF; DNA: TGTGCCAGCAGTGAAGTTCGCGGGCCAATCGGGATCTCACCCCTCCACTTT
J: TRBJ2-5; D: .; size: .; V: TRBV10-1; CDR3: CASQRTSGMGETQYF; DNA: TGCGCCAGCCAGCGTACGTCAGGGATGGGTGAGACCCAGTACTTC
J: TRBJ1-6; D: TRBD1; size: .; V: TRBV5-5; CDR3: CASRSRTGGDSPLHF; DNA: TGTGCCAGCAGATCTCGGACAGGGGGAGACTCACCCCTCCACTTT
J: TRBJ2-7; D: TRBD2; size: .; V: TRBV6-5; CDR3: CASRYLSGGNYEQYF; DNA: TGTGCCAGCAGATACCTCAGCGGGGGTAACTACGAGCAGTACTTC
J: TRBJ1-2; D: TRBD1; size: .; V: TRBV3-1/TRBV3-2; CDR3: CASSQDIGRGSGYTF; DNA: TGTGCCAGCAGCCAAGATATCGGCAGGGGGAGCGGCTACACCTTC
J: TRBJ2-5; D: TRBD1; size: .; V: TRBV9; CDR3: CASSSPTGLETQYF; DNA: TGTGCCAGCAGCTCCCCGACAGGGCTGGAGACCCAGTACTTC
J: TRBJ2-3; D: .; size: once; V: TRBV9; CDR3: CASSPKGPATMADTQYF; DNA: TGTGCCAGCAGCCCAAAAGGCCCTGCTACTATGGCAGATACGCAGTATTTT
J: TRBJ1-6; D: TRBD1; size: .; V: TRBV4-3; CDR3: CASSQDIGQGNSPLHF; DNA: TGCGCCAGCAGCCAAGATATCGGACAGGGTAATTCACCCCTCCACTTT
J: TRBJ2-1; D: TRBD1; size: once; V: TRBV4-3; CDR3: CASSQFTGVGEQFF; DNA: TGCGCCAGCAGCCAATTCACAGGGGTCGGTGAGCAGTTCTTC
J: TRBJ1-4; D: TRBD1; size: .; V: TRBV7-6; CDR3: CASSLDAGQGNEKLFF; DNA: TGTGCCAGCAGCTTAGATGCCGGACAGGGGAATGAAAAACTGTTTTTT
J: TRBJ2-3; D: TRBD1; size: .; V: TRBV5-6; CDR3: CASSLLAGGPTDTQYF; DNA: TGTGCCAGCAGCTTGTTGGCAGGGGGCCCCACAGATACGCAGTATTTT
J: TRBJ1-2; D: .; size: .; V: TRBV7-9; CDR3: CASSPSLGLGGYTF; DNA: TGTGCCAGCAGCCCCAGTCTGGGGCTAGGGGGCTACACCTTC
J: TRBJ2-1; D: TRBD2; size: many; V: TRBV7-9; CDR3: CASSLEGGVAGGYNEQFF; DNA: TGTGCCAGCAGCTTAGAAGGTGGGGTAGCGGGGGGCTACAATGAGCAGTTCTTC
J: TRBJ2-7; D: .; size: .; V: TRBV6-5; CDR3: CASSSHRGTSEQYF; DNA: TGTGCCAGCAGTTCCCATAGGGGAACCTCCGAGCAGTACTTC
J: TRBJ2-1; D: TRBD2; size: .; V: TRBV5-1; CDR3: CASSLVNSGGTSYNEQFF; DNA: TGCGCCAGCAGCTTAGTAAATAGCGGGGGAACATCCTACAATGAGCAGTTCTTC
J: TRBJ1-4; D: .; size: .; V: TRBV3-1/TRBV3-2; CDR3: CASSQYITNEKLFF; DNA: TGTGCCAGCAGCCAGTATATAACTAATGAAAAACTGTTTTTT
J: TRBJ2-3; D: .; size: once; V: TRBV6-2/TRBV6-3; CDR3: CASSYSLAGWDTQYF; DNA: TGTGCCAGCAGTTACTCGCTGGCAGGGTGGGATACGCAGTATTTT
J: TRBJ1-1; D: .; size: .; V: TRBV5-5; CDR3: CASSLLPEGDTEAFF; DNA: TGTGCCAGCAGCTTGCTTCCAGAGGGAGACACTGAAGCTTTCTTT
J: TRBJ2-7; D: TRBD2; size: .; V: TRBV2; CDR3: CASSEWLAGYEQYF; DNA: TGTGCCAGCAGTGAGTGGCTAGCGGGCTACGAGCAGTACTTC
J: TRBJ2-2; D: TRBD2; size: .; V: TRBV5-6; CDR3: CASSRGLAPNTGELFF; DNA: TGTGCCAGCAGCAGGGGACTAGCGCCGAACACCGGGGAGCTGTTTTTT
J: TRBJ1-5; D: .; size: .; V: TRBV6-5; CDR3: CASRVQTNQPQHF; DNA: TGTGCCAGCAGAGTACAGACCAATCAGCCCCAGCATTTT
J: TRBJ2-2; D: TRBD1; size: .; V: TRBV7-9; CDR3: CASSSNRGNTGELFF; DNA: TGTGCCAGCAGCAGTAACAGGGGTAACACCGGGGAGCTGTTTTTT